Below are 26 T cell receptor beta chains sequenced from a single sample in a study of patients and donors after allogeneic stem cell transplantation. Using its own MiXCR run on the RT-PCR reads, TCRdb lists one record per CDR3 protein. The repertoire holds some 960,000 distinct CDR3 sequences, with roughly 18% as singletons. Source material: blood, either unsorted or a sorted T cell fraction (not recorded which). These receptors all stem from a human donor who was either an allogeneic HSCT recipient or a stem cell or donor lymphocyte infusion donor (not recorded which). It is not recorded whose cells these are; they may come from a transplant donor.

This clonotype occurred a few times. Here the CDR3 DNA reads TGCGCCAGCAGCCAGGAATTTGGACAGCAGTTCTTC. Protein: CASSQEFGQQFF. The chain has TRBV4-3 and TRBJ2-1, with D unclear. Trimming took 3 bases from V and 11 from J, leaving 11 bases between them. The CDR3 sequence is 12 residues long. Germline V lookup: CDR1 LGHNA, CDR2 YSLEER.

The rearrangement uses TRBV25-1 and TRBJ1-1; D not resolved. Germline V gives CDR1 MGHDK, CDR2 SYGVNS. The ends were cut back, 7 bases at V and 1 base at J, with 13 bases in the middle. CDR3 length equals 14 residues. CDR3 coding DNA: TGTGCCAGCACCGGGAATCGGGGGAACACTGAAGCTTTCTTT. Residues: CASTGNRGNTEAFF.

The rearrangement links TRBV20-1 to TRBJ1-2; D ambiguous. The CDR3 runs 12 residues. CDR1 and CDR2 (germline): DFQATT, SNEGSKA (reference sequence). In DNA, the CDR3 is TGCAGCCTTCTCGGGCGGAGGTATGGCTACACCTTC. This encodes CSLLGRRYGYTF.

The chain links TRBV6-1 to TRBJ2-7, with D maybe TRBD2 (5 bases). This CDR3 spans 13 amino acids. The germline CDR1 and CDR2 sequences are MNHNS and SASEGT. Trimming removed 5 bases at V and 3 bases at J, with 11 bases between. As DNA, the CDR3 is TGTGCCAGCAGTACCGGACTGATCTACGAGCAGTACTTC. This sequence encodes CASSTGLIYEQYF.

The chain's CDR3 is CASMVGWMTEAFF. For the CDR3, the DNA is TGTGCCAGCATGGTGGGGTGGATGACTGAAGCTTTCTTT. The chain links TRBV27 to TRBJ1-1, with D unresolved. Germline V gives CDR1 MNHEY, CDR2 SMNVEV (reference sequence). The CDR3 runs 13 residues. Trimming took 7 bases from V and 5 from J, leaving 14 bases between them.

This clonotype was recorded a few times. The genes are TRBV30 and TRBJ2-3, with D hard to call. CDR1 and CDR2 (germline): GTSNPN, SVGIG (reference sequence). The V gene lost 1 base and the J gene lost 11 bases, with 10 bases spanning the gap. The CDR3 is 11 amino acids. DNA of the CDR3: TGTGCCTGGAGTGCTCAAAAATTGCAGTATTTT. Its translation is CAWSAQKLQYF. Using reference TRBV30 and TRBJ2-3 for the parts outside the CDR3, the full variable domain is SQTIHQWPATLVQPVGSPLSLECTVEGTSNPNLYWYRQAAGRGLQLLFYSVGIGQISSEVPQNLSASRPQDRQFILSSKKLLLSDSGFYLCAWSAQKLQYFGPGTRLTVL.

This clonotype was recorded a few times. V and J are TRBV7-6 and TRBJ1-2; D perhaps matches TRBD1 (5 bases). Looked up from germline, CDR1 is SGHVS and CDR2 is FNYEAQ. Trimming removed 6 bases from V and 3 bases from J, with 17 bases in between. This CDR3 is 15 amino acids long. The CDR3 DNA is TGTGCCAGCAGTCGAACCGACGGGGGTTACTATGGCTACACCTTC. As protein: CASSRTDGGYYGYTF.

V and J are TRBV12-3 or TRBV12-4 and TRBJ2-1, with TRBD1 identical over 7 bases. This CDR3 has 15 residues. V was clipped by 6 bases and J by 7 bases; unmatched bases: 12. The CDR3 protein is CASSPGQRWGNEQFF. The CDR3 DNA sequence: TGTGCCAGCAGCCCGGGACAGAGGTGGGGGAATGAGCAGTTCTTC.

This clonotype turned up a few times. CDR3 sequence (DNA): TGTGCCATCAGTGAGACAGGGGACGGCTACACCTTC. This gives the protein CAISETGDGYTF. The rearrangement links TRBV10-3 to TRBJ1-2, with 7 positions matching TRBD1. The CDR3 consists of 12 residues. J gave up 8 bases and V 2 bases, and 2 bases lay outside the gene matches. Germline V gene sequence: CDR1 ENHRY, CDR2 SYGVKD.

This clonotype was seen only a few times. Compared with germline, one end of the junction differs, possibly owing to a read error. This sequence joins TRBV4-3 and TRBJ1-2, with 8 nucleotides matching TRBD1. The CDR3 has 15 amino acids. The germline CDR1 and CDR2 sequences are LGHNA and YSLEER. CDR3 loop: CASSQQDRGNYGYTF. The CDR3 DNA follows: TGCGCCAGCAGCCAGCAAGACAGGGGTAACTACGGCTACACCTTC.

V and J are TRBV20-1 and TRBJ2-3; tentative D call: TRBD1 (5 bases). Germline V CDR1 and CDR2: DFQATT, SNEGSKA (reference sequence). The CDR3 loop spans 16 amino acids. V lost 0 bases and J lost 2, with 15 bases in between. CDR3 DNA: TGCAGTGCTAGAGACCTCTTCTTGGGGCTCACAGATACGCAGTATTTT. The encoded protein is CSARDLFLGLTDTQYF.

For this clonotype: One end of the junction is discordant with germline, which a read error may explain. The chain links TRBV10-3 to TRBJ2-3; maybe TRBD1 (5 bases). The CDR3 contains 12 residues. From germline, CDR1 is ENHRY and CDR2 SYGVKD. CDR3 coding DNA: TGTGCCATCAGAGACCACACAGGTACGCAGTACTTT. Translated, it gives CAIRDHTGTQYF.

A few counts support this clonotype. Sequence at one end of the junction differs from germline and may be a read error. The J gene is TRBJ2-2, the V gene TRBV11-1, with D unresolved. Germline CDR1 reads SGHAT; CDR2 reads FQDESV (reference sequence). The CDR3 runs 13 residues. The CDR3 DNA follows: TGTGCCAGCAGCGGGCCGAAGACCGGGGAGCTGTTTTTT. Translating gives CASSGPKTGELFF.

This clonotype was observed a few times. The chain couples TRBV15 to TRBJ2-7; D ambiguous. V was clipped by 0 bases and J by 3 bases, with 6 bases between them. This CDR3 region has 13 residues. Germline CDR1 LNHNV, CDR2 YYDKDF (reference sequence). For the CDR3, the DNA is TGTGCCACCAGCAGAGATATAGGCTACGAGCAGTACTTC. Translated, it gives CATSRDIGYEQYF.

This clonotype has only a few counts. The genes are TRBV7-9 and TRBJ1-2; D is perhaps TRBD1 (5 bases). V was shortened by 5 bases and J by 7 bases, with 17 bases between the two germline ends. CDR1 and CDR2 from the germline V gene are SEHNR and FQNEAQ (reference sequence). The CDR3 loop spans 14 amino acids. CDR3 DNA: TGTGCCAGCAGCCCAAGGAATGGACACTCTGGCTACACCTTC. Amino acid sequence: CASSPRNGHSGYTF.

This clonotype was found a few times. The rearrangement uses TRBV7-3 and TRBJ2-4; TRBD1 matches 7 bases. V shed 1 base, J shed 0 bases, and the junction held 9 bases outside the gene matches. Looked up from germline, CDR1 is SGHTA and CDR2 is FQGTGA. The CDR3 sequence is 18 residues long. This CDR3 is CASSLSGTDLLAKNIQYF. In nucleotides, the CDR3 is TGTGCCAGCAGCTTAAGTGGGACAGACCTACTAGCCAAAAACATTCAGTACTTC.

CDR3 coding DNA: TGTGCCAGCAGTTACACGGAAAATTCACCCCTCCACTTT. As protein: CASSYTENSPLHF. The chain is built from TRBV6-8 and TRBJ1-6; D is ambiguous. Germline lookup yields CDR1 MNHGY and CDR2 SAAAGT. With 2 bases removed from V and 7 bases from J, the gap between germline ends came to 6 bases. The CDR3 has 13 amino acids.

The V and J genes are TRBV7-9 and TRBJ2-3, with 7 bases aligning to TRBD2. This CDR3 contains 16 residues. V shed 5 bases, J shed 6 bases, and the junction held 14 bases outside the gene matches. Germline lookup yields CDR1 SEHNR and CDR2 FQNEAQ (reference sequence). The CDR3 sequence is CASSQMRAGAGDTQYF. In nucleotides, the CDR3 is TGTGCCAGCAGCCAGATGAGGGCGGGAGCAGGGGATACGCAGTATTTT.

In this sample, this clonotype turned up a few times. This chain links TRBV2 with TRBJ2-7; 9 nucleotides agree with TRBD2. Germline CDR1 is SNHLY and CDR2 is FYNNEI. Unmatched junction bases numbered 13, after V lost 7 bases and J lost 3 bases. The CDR3 length is 16 residues. CDR3 amino acids: CASTLHSGGTHYEQYF. The DNA for the CDR3 is TGTGCCAGCACCCTACACAGCGGGGGGACGCACTACGAGCAGTACTTC.

This clonotype was seen a handful of times. No conserved phenylalanine or tryptophan ends this CDR3, so it is likely a read error. The DNA is left out, because the CDR3 cannot be placed on it with certainty; the CDR3 is given as TCRdb lists it. This chain uses TRBV7-9 with TRBJ2-3; TRBD1, as called in the table, went unchecked against the DNA. The CDR3 extends over 9 residues, inclusive of both ends. CDR1 and CDR2 from the germline V gene are SEHNR and FQNEAQ (reference sequence). The CDR3 protein is CASSFPPAI.

The chain employs TRBV12-3 or TRBV12-4 and TRBJ2-5; D not certain. The CDR3 is 14 residues long. The ends were cut back, 3 bases at V and 5 bases at J, with 13 bases in the middle. For the CDR3, the DNA is TGTGCCAGCAGTTTTTTGTTTGCGAAGGAGACCCAGTACTTC. As protein: CASSFLFAKETQYF.

This clonotype came up many times. The gene calls are TRBV5-6 and TRBJ2-2, with D possibly TRBD2 on 6 matching bases. Germline values: CDR1 SGHDT, CDR2 YYEEEE. The germline V and J ends were trimmed by 0 bases and 0 bases, with 9 bases remaining between them. The CDR3 has 16 residues. CDR3 sequence reads: CASSLAGGTNTGELFF. The CDR3 DNA follows: TGTGCCAGCAGCTTGGCGGGCGGGACGAACACCGGGGAGCTGTTTTTT.

This clonotype was counted many times. The chain combines TRBV29-1 with TRBJ2-5; possible D gene TRBD1, 5 bases. Trimming cost V 3 bases and J 7 bases, with 15 bases left between them. This CDR3 is 13 amino acids long. Germline CDR1 reads SQVTM; CDR2 reads ANQGSEA. CDR3 sequence (DNA): TGCAGCGTTGATTTAGCCCTCCAGGGGACCCAGTACTTC. This encodes CSVDLALQGTQYF.

This sequence joins TRBV11-3 and TRBJ2-1; unclear D gene. The CDR3 is 14 residues long. With 4 bases removed from V and 5 bases from J, the gap between germline ends came to 12 bases. Germline lookup yields CDR1 SGHNT and CDR2 YENEEA. The CDR3 coding sequence is TGTGCCAGCAGCTCCCGAAGGCTGAACAATGAGCAGTTCTTC. The encoded protein is CASSSRRLNNEQFF.

The chain combines TRBV5-6 with TRBJ1-1; TRBD1 aligns across 10 bases. The junction had 7 bases not matched to a gene; V was cut back by 1 base and J by 10 bases. The germline CDR1 and CDR2 sequences are SGHDT and YYEEEE. This CDR3 contains 14 residues. The CDR3 nucleotides are TGTGCCAGCAGCTTGATTTCGACAGGGGGCTCAGCTTTCTTT. Translating gives CASSLISTGGSAFF.

This clonotype was observed a handful of times. J is TRBJ2-7 and V is TRBV7-2; no firm D call. Germline loops: CDR1 SGHTA, CDR2 FQGNSA. The CDR3 has 14 amino acids. The germline V and J ends were trimmed by 3 bases and 1 base, with 10 bases remaining between them. CDR3 bases: TGTGCCAGCAGCTTCGTCAGCCTTTCCTACGAGCAGTACTTC. It translates to CASSFVSLSYEQYF.